The present entry profiles one TCR beta chain with its context. J was trimmed by 7 bases and V by 8 bases; bases with no gene match: 10. Per germline, CDR1 MNHNY and CDR2 SVGAGI (reference sequence). The CDR3 has 14 residues. The source of the sample is a study of blood T cell repertoires in COVID-19. Across the whole study: The cDNA or gDNA used as material had been derived from T cells, B-cell-depleted T cells, or PBMCs.

Assay used: immunoSEQ multiplex PCR; TCRdb lists only in-frame clones, some missing. The sample shows about 60,000 clones, 60% to 85% of them seen only once. The clonotype was recovered from a man over 45 with active or convalescent COVID-19. Source material: peripheral blood. V is TRBV6-6 and J is TRBJ2-7; 11 nucleotides agree with TRBD2. The CDR3 reads CASFQTSGVREQYF. CDR3 DNA sequence: TGTGCCAGCTTTCAGACTAGCGGGGTACGAGAGCAGTACTTC.